The 11 T cell receptor beta chains presented below share a single source sample, sequenced in a study of beta chain features in type 1 diabetes (dated by TCRdb to between 2018 and 2020). Paper-wide results and their limitations: A moderate but significant shortening of TCRB CDR3 length was observed in type 1 diabetes patients in all four CD4+ subsets.

The receptor library was made with the immunoSEQ multiplex PCR assay. The entire isolated RNA was reverse transcribed using the High Capacity cDNA Reverse Transcription Kit, and thus expressed TCRB transcripts were sequenced. The immuneACCESS repertoire file appears here via TCRdb, limited to in-frame rearrangements. These files lack a portion of the clones; in checked studies, under half of the deficit traces to unresolved V genes, and the cause of the others is not known. Recorded for this sample are around 250,000 clones; around 14% of them occurred a single time. The ten largest make up approximately 0.02% of the sample. These receptors are not linked to any known antigen. The sequenced sample was naive CD4+ T cells from blood. What the cell subset or site label conveys for this sample: true naive CD4+ T cells. These receptors were collected from a man aged 25-45 years with type 1 diabetes.

The chain uses TRBV9 and TRBJ1-1; D is possibly TRBD1 (6 bases). The ends were cut back, 0 bases at V and 5 bases at J, with 26 bases in the middle. Per germline, CDR1 SGDLS and CDR2 YYNGEE. The CDR3 has 19 residues. The CDR3 region is CASSVVPSEGEGERTEAFF. The CDR3 DNA reads as TGTGCCAGCAGCGTAGTTCCCTCCGAGGGGGAAGGAGAGAGGACTGAAGCTTTCTTT. The variable domain in full, with the rest retrieved from reference TRBV9 and TRBJ1-1, is DSGVTQTPKHLITATGQRVTLRCSPRSGDLSVYWYQQSLDQGLQFLIQYYNGEERAKGNILERFSAQQFPDLHSELNLSSLELGDSALYFCASSVVPSEGEGERTEAFFGQGTRLTVV.

The V and J genes are TRBV2 and TRBJ2-5; no firm D call. This CDR3 has 10 residues. CDR1 is SNHLY and CDR2 is FYNNEI in the germline V gene. V was cut by 6 bases and J by 5 bases, with 4 bases left in between. This CDR3 reads CASSVETQYF. As DNA, the CDR3 is TGTGCCAGCAGCGTTGAGACCCAGTACTTC. The full variable domain, its missing parts supplied by reference TRBV2 and TRBJ2-5, is EPEVTQTPSHQVTQMGQEVILRCVPISNHLYFYWYRQILGQKVEFLVSFYNNEISEKSEIFDDQFSVERPDGSNFTLKIRSTKLEDSAMYFCASSVETQYFGPGTRLLVL.

The chain combines TRBV18 with TRBJ1-1, with a possible D match to TRBD1 (6 bases). The germline gives CDR1 KGHSH, CDR2 LQKENI. The CDR3 spans 14 residues. Trimming cost V 5 bases and J 5 bases, with 15 bases left between them. The CDR3 region has the DNA TGTGCCAGCTCAACACAGGGCCCGGGGACTGAAGCTTTCTTT. Protein sequence: CASSTQGPGTEAFF.

The gene calls are TRBV25-1 and TRBJ2-7; D might be TRBD2 (6 bases). This CDR3 comprises 15 residues. From germline, CDR1 is MGHDK and CDR2 SYGVNS. Deletions cut 1 base from V and 2 bases from J, with 12 bases between. Written as DNA, the CDR3 is TGTGCCAGCAGTGAATCGCTAGCGTCTGCCTACGAGCAGTACTTC. Amino acids: CASSESLASAYEQYF.

The rearrangement joins TRBV25-1 to TRBJ2-6, with 11 bases matching TRBD1. CDR3 size: 17 residues. CDR1 is MGHDK, CDR2 SYGVNS, per germline. Trimming took 8 bases from V and 0 from J; bases not matched to a gene: 6. CDR3 nucleotide sequence: TGTGCCAGCGCTACCGGGACAGGGGGCTCTGGGGCCAACGTCCTGACTTTC. Translation: CASATGTGGSGANVLTF.

This clone was detected only a few times. The CDR3 bases are TGCGCCAGCAGCCTGACCCCCCCGGGAGGGGAGTATGGCTACACCTTC. It translates to CASSLTPPGGEYGYTF. This sequence joins TRBV5-1 and TRBJ1-2; maybe TRBD1 (5 bases). From germline, CDR1 is SGHRS and CDR2 YFSETQ. This CDR3 is built from 16 residues. V dropped 4 bases and J dropped 5 bases, with 21 bases sitting between them.

The chain uses TRBV11-2 and TRBJ2-7; D gene unclear. There are 12 residues in the CDR3. V was cut by 4 bases and J by 2 bases, with 6 bases left in between. CDR1 and CDR2 from the germline V gene are SGHAT and FQNNGV. Written as DNA, the CDR3 is TGTGCCAGCAGCTCCACAGCCTACGAGCAGTACTTC. This codes for CASSSTAYEQYF.

V and J are TRBV6-1 and TRBJ2-7; no firm D call. Germline CDR1 reads MNHNS; CDR2 reads SASEGT. V was cut by 3 bases and J by 0 bases, with 6 bases left in between. This CDR3 is built from 13 residues. DNA of the CDR3: TGTGCCAGCAGTGAGGCCAGCTCCTACGAGCAGTACTTC. Its translation: CASSEASSYEQYF.

The chain has TRBV5-4 and TRBJ2-1, with TRBD2 matching over 10 bases. Germline V gene lookup returns CDR1 SGHNT and CDR2 YYREEE (reference sequence). This CDR3 spans 16 amino acids. V dropped 0 bases and J dropped 8; count of bases not matched to a gene: 8. CDR3 sequence reads: CASSLASSGSLYEQFF. CDR3 bases: TGTGCCAGCAGCTTGGCTTCTAGCGGGAGCTTATATGAGCAGTTCTTC.

This clone was counted only a few times. V is TRBV11-2 and J is TRBJ1-1; TRBD1 agrees at 8 bases. V lost 5 bases to trimming and J lost 4 bases; unmatched junction nucleotides: 6. Germline V gives CDR1 SGHAT, CDR2 FQNNGV. The CDR3 runs to 14 residues. Here the CDR3 DNA reads TGTGCCAGCAGCCAAGACAGGGGTGGCACTGAAGCTTTCTTT. Translating it yields CASSQDRGGTEAFF.

The chain is built from TRBV2 and TRBJ2-2; D is undetermined. The CDR3 is 14 amino acids. The germline V gene encodes CDR1 SNHLY and CDR2 FYNNEI. The germline V and J ends were trimmed by 5 bases and 1 base, with 8 bases remaining between them. Here the CDR3 reads CASSPHLNTGELFF. CDR3 coding DNA: TGTGCCAGCAGTCCACACCTGAACACCGGGGAGCTGTTTTTT.